The present entry profiles one T cell receptor (beta chain) with its context. Preparation of the TCRbeta library was carried out with unique molecular identifiers. From the PCR reads, TCRdb called clonotypes with MiXCR, one entry per CDR3 protein. The sample yields some 520,000 distinct CDR3 sequences, 30% to 35% seen once. This record comes from a study of T-cell reconstitution after alpha-beta-depleted transplantation in children. The clonotype comes from a human donor who donated a stem cell graft to a child with aplastic anemia. Sequences were derived from PBMCs from the stem cell graft donor, sampled from the stem cell graft.

CDR3 in DNA: TGTGCCAGCAGCTATGCCAGCGGCCACACGTGGGGCACAGATACGCAGTATTTT. Its protein is CASSYASGHTWGTDTQYF. The chain carries TRBV12-3 or TRBV12-4 and TRBJ2-3; D is possibly TRBD2 (5 bases). The V end was cut by 6 bases, the J end by 1 base, with 23 bases between. The CDR3 is made up of 18 amino acids.